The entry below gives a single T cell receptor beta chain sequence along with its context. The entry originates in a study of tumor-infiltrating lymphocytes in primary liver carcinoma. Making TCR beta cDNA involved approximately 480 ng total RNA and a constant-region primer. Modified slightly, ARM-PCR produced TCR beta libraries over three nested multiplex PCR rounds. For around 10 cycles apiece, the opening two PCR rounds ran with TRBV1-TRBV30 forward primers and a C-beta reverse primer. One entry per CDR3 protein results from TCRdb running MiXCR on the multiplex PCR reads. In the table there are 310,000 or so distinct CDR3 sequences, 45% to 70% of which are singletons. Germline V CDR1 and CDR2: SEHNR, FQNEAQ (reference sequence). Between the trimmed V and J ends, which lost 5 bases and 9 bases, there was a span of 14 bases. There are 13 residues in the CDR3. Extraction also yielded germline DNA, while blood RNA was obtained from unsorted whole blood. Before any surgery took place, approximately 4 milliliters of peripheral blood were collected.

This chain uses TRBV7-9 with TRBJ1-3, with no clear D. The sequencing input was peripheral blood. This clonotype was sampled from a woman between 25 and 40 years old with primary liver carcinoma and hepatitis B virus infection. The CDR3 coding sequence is TGTGCCAGCAGCCTTCGGACGGAAAGCACCATATATTTT. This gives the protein CASSLRTESTIYF.